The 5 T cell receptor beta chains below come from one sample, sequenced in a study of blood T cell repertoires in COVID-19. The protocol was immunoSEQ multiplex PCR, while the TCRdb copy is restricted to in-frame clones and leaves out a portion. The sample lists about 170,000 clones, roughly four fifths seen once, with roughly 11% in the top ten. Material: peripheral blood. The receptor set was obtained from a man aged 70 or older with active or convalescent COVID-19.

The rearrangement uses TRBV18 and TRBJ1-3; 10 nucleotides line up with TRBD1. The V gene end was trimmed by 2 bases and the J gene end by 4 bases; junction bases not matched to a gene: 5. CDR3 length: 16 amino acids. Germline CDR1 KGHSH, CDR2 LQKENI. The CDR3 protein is CASSPFDRGPGNTIYF. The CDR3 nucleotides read TGTGCCAGCTCACCATTCGACAGGGGGCCAGGAAACACCATATATTTT.

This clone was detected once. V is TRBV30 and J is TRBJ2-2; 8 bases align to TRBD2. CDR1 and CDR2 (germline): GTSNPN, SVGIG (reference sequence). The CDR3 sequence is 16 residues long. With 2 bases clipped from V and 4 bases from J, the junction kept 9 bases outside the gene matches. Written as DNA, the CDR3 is TGTGCCTGGAGTACCCTTGAGCGGGGGTCCACCGGGGAGCTGTTTTTT. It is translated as CAWSTLERGSTGELFF.

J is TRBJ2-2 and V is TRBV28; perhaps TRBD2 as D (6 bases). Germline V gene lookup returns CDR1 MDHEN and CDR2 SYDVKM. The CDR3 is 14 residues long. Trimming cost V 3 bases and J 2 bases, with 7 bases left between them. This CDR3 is CASSLGGNTGELFF. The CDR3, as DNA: TGTGCCAGCAGTTTGGGGGGTAACACCGGGGAGCTGTTTTTT.

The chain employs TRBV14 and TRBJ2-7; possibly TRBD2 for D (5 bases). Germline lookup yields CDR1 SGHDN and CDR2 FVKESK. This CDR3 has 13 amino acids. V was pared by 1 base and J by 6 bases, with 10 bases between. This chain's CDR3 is CASSQVVGGEQYF. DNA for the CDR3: TGTGCCAGCAGCCAAGTGGTAGGAGGCGAGCAGTACTTC.

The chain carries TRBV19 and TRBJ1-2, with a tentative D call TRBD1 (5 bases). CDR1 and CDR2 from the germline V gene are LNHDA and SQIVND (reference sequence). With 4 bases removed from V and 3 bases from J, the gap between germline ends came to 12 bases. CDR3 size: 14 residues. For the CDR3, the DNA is TGTGCCAGTAGTAAGGGCAGGGATTACTATGGCTACACCTTC. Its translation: CASSKGRDYYGYTF.